A single sample gave rise to the 30 T cell receptor beta chains below, sequenced in a study of CD8+CD57+ T cells in acquired aplastic anemia. All patients picked for sequencing had shown, by flow cytometry, an expansion of CD8+CD57+ cells. Genomic DNA, serving as template, underwent TCR beta VDJ and CDR3 profiling. One entry per CDR3 protein, called by TCRdb with MiXCR from the reads. The table has 270,000 or so distinct CDR3 sequences, approximately 79% seen once. Sequencing was carried out using sorted CD4+, CD8+, or CD8+CD57+ T cells (not recorded which) from PBMCs. These receptors were obtained from a human donor with aplastic anemia.

The rearrangement links TRBV7-9 to TRBJ2-3; D is unresolved. The CDR3 extends over 14 amino acids. V lost 0 bases and J 14 bases, leaving 18 bases between the germline ends. The germline gives CDR1 SEHNR, CDR2 FQNEAQ (reference sequence). CDR3 protein: CASSLAATHEKLYF. The CDR3, as DNA: TGTGCCAGCAGCTTAGCCGCAACTCATGAAAAACTGTATTTT.

This clonotype appeared a single time. This chain links TRBV7-9 with TRBJ2-7, with 8 bases that match TRBD1. The CDR3 is 14 amino acids. The V and J ends lost 5 bases and 5 bases, in that order; junction bases with no gene match: 8. CDR1 is SEHNR, CDR2 FQNEAQ, per germline (reference sequence). CDR3 in amino acids: CASSPPRQGHEQYF. DNA for the CDR3: TGTGCCAGCAGCCCGCCGAGACAGGGGCACGAGCAGTACTTC.

Concerning this clonotype itself: Germline is not matched at one junction end, which may reflect a read error. The rearrangement links TRBV9 to TRBJ2-5; possibly TRBD1 or TRBD2 for D (5 bases each). Germline-derived CDR1 and CDR2 are SGDLS and YYNGEE. The CDR3 runs to 14 residues. For the CDR3, the DNA is TGTGCCACCAGCCGGGGCTCCTGCCCCGAGACCCAGTACTTC. The encoded protein is CATSRGSCPETQYF.

V usage is TRBV19 and J usage is TRBJ1-1; D uncertain. Trimming stripped 6 bases from V and 3 bases from J, with 17 bases between. The CDR3 is 15 residues long. Germline V lookup: CDR1 LNHDA, CDR2 SQIVND (reference sequence). The CDR3 reads CASSSRDQGYTEAFF. As DNA, the CDR3 is TGTGCCAGTAGCTCCCGGGATCAAGGGTACACTGAAGCTTTCTTT.

About this clonotype itself: At one of its ends the junction is not consistent with the germline gene, which may arise from a read error. The V gene is TRBV19, the J gene TRBJ1-2, with TRBD1 matching 8 bases. The CDR3 contains 15 residues. In germline, CDR1 is LNHDA, CDR2 SQIVND (reference sequence). CDR3 protein: CASSMAGGAYYGYIF. CDR3 nucleotides: TGTGCCAGTAGTATGGCAGGGGGCGCCTACTATGGCTACATCTTC.

This clonotype was found many times. Mismatch with germline at one junction end may stem from a read error. The rearrangement joins TRBV7-8 to TRBJ2-1, with TRBD2 matching 10 bases. The CDR3 has 15 residues. Germline CDR1 and CDR2: SGHVS and FQNEAQ. CDR3 region: CASSIAGGPDTQYFF. For the CDR3, the DNA is TGTGCCAGCAGCATAGCGGGAGGACCCGATACTCAGTATTTCTTC.

This clonotype appeared a few times. The gene calls are TRBV5-4 and TRBJ2-3; possible D gene TRBD2, 5 bases. Germline CDR1 and CDR2: SGHNT and YYREEE (reference sequence). The CDR3 covers 14 residues. V dropped 9 bases and J dropped 2 bases, with 16 bases sitting between them. The CDR3 sequence is CAISAGRSTDTQYF. The CDR3, as DNA: TGTGCCATCAGTGCGGGCAGGTCCACAGATACGCAGTATTTT.

The V and J genes are TRBV7-2 and TRBJ1-2, with 10 positions matching TRBD1. CDR1 is SGHTA, CDR2 FQGNSA, per germline. V lost 3 bases and J lost 10; bases outside the gene matches: 14. The CDR3 runs 16 residues. CDR3 in amino acids: CASSLTGGADYYYYTF. CDR3 in DNA: TGTGCCAGCAGCTTGACAGGGGGCGCCGACTATTATTACTACACCTTC. Complete variable domain (other parts from reference TRBV7-2 and TRBJ1-2): GAGVSQSPSNKVTEKGKDVELRCDPISGHTALYWYRQSLGQGLEFLIYFQGNSAPDKSGLPSDRFSAERTGGSVSTLTIQRTQQEDSAVYLCASSLTGGADYYYYTFGSGTRLTVV.

Notes on this clonotype: Mismatch with germline at one junction end may stem from a read error. The chain couples TRBV7-9 to TRBJ2-3; D is uncertain. Germline-derived CDR1 and CDR2 are SEHNR and FQNEAQ (reference sequence). The CDR3 length is 13 residues. CDR3 protein: CASSRRANAAEHF. The CDR3 DNA is TGTGCCAGCTCAAGACGGGCCAACGCCGCTGAACACTTT.

The chain carries TRBV7-2 and TRBJ1-6, with D maybe TRBD1 (5 bases). The germline V gene encodes CDR1 SGHTA and CDR2 FQGNSA. This CDR3 spans 14 amino acids. With 0 bases removed from V and 19 bases from J, the gap between germline ends came to 19 bases. The CDR3 here is CASSLASGSGHTHF. DNA of the CDR3: TGTGCCAGCAGCTTAGCTAGCGGGAGCGGACATACGCACTTT.

Worth noting for this clonotype: Germline is not matched at one junction end, which may reflect a read error. The chain combines TRBV20-1 with TRBJ1-2; 7 bases agree with TRBD1. The CDR3 loop spans 17 amino acids. The germline gives CDR1 DFQATT, CDR2 SNEGSKA (reference sequence). CDR3 in DNA: TGCAGTGCCAAGACAGGGCGTAGCGCGGTTCTTCCTTATGGCCACACCTTC. Protein: CSAKTGRSAVLPYGHTF.

Regarding this clonotype: At one end the junction does not follow the germline gene, possibly because of a read error. This rearrangement joins TRBV2 to TRBJ1-1; D is undetermined. This CDR3 spans 15 amino acids. Germline CDR1 and CDR2: SNHLY and FYNNEI. The CDR3 region is CASSFSGGGDDEQYF. CDR3 DNA sequence: TGTGCCAGCAGCTTCAGCGGCGGAGGAGACGATGAGCAGTACTTT.

In the case of this clonotype: The conserved final phenylalanine or tryptophan is absent from the CDR3, which likely points to a read error. It is unclear where the CDR3 begins or ends on the DNA, so no DNA is shown, and the CDR3 is as TCRdb lists it. V is TRBV7-2 and J is TRBJ2-2; the table calls TRBD2, which could not be checked here. The germline V gene encodes CDR1 SGHTA and CDR2 FQGNSA. The CDR3 spans 17 residues, counting both ends. The CDR3 sequence is CASSLAQAGDTAGELFL.

The table lists this clonotype with a count of one. Here the CDR3 omits its conserved ending phenylalanine or tryptophan, so a read error is the likely source. No DNA is shown, since the ends of the CDR3 on it are uncertain; the CDR3 is the one TCRdb lists. The chain employs TRBV7-8 and TRBJ2-1. The germline V gene has CDR1 SGHVS and CDR2 FQNEAQ. The CDR3 numbers 13 amino acids, ends counted. CDR3 residues: CASSVGGKFDELY.

V and J are TRBV4-3 and TRBJ2-1, with TRBD2 matching 13 bases. The DNA end lines up better with TRBJ2-7; the J call may be wrong. The germline V gene has CDR1 LGHNA and CDR2 YSLEER. This CDR3 spans 16 amino acids. CDR3 residues: CASSPQGLAGNYEQYF. Here the CDR3 DNA reads TGCGCCAGCAGCCCACAGGGACTAGCGGGAAACTACGAGCAGTACTTC.

A few counts support this clonotype. This chain uses TRBV19 with TRBJ2-7, with 7 bases lining up with TRBD1. The CDR3 consists of 13 residues. The V and J ends lost 5 bases and 2 bases, in that order; junction bases with no gene match: 3. The germline V gene encodes CDR1 LNHDA and CDR2 SQIVND (reference sequence). DNA of the CDR3: TGTGCCAGTAGTCGCACAGGGGCCTACGAGCAGTACTTC. It is translated as CASSRTGAYEQYF.

On this clonotype: The conserved phenylalanine or tryptophan normally closing the CDR3 is absent here, so this likely arose from a read error. The DNA is left out, because the CDR3 cannot be placed on it with certainty; the CDR3 is given as TCRdb lists it. This sequence joins TRBV7-8 and TRBJ2-3; the table's D call, TRBD1, was not checked against the DNA. Germline CDR1 SGHVS, CDR2 FQNEAQ. Counting both end residues, the CDR3 totals 12 amino acids. The CDR3 loop reads CASSLDLTGNTL.

This rearrangement joins TRBV9 to TRBJ1-1; D uncertain. From germline, CDR1 is SGDLS and CDR2 YYNGEE. The V end lost 4 bases, the J end lost 5 bases, and 18 bases lay between the germline ends. The CDR3 extends over 15 amino acids. The CDR3 loop is CASSLGLARKTEAFF. In DNA, the CDR3 is TGTGCCAGCAGCTTAGGACTGGCAAGGAAAACTGAAGCTTTCTTT.

V usage is TRBV7-8 and J usage is TRBJ2-5; D not certain. Trimming took off 5 bases at V and 5 bases at J, with 15 bases between the two ends. The length of the CDR3 is 14 residues. The V gene's germline CDR1 is SGHVS and CDR2 FQNEAQ. CDR3 bases: TGTGCCAGCAGCAGAGGCAGCGAGCCCGAGACCCAGTACTTC. Protein sequence: CASSRGSEPETQYF. Together with reference TRBV7-8 and TRBJ2-5, the CDR3 gives the full variable domain: GAGVSQSPRYKVAKRGQDVALRCDPISGHVSLFWYQQALGQGPEFLTYFQNEAQLDKSGLPSDRFFAERPEGSVSTLKIQRTQQEDSAVYLCASSRGSEPETQYFGPGTRLLVL.

This clonotype was counted between two and nine times. With a much larger clone just one base away, this may be a read error. The conserved closing phenylalanine or tryptophan is absent in this CDR3, likely reflecting a read error. It is unclear where the CDR3 begins or ends on the DNA, so no DNA is shown, and the CDR3 is as TCRdb lists it. The rearrangement links TRBV9 to TRBJ2-3. Germline CDR1 is SGDLS and CDR2 is YYNGEE. The CDR3 is made up of 13 amino acids, end residues included. The CDR3 is CASSDGSETQYFV.

To note about this clonotype: This clone may be a read error of a much larger clone one base away. J is TRBJ2-7 and V is TRBV2; D might be TRBD1 or TRBD2, each matching 6 bases. CDR1 is SNHLY and CDR2 is FYNNEI in the germline V gene. V shed 6 bases and J shed 9 bases, with 18 bases lying between them. This CDR3 contains 13 residues. The CDR3 spells CASRDGGTDTQYV. The CDR3, as DNA: TGTGCCAGCAGGGACGGGGGCACAGATACGCAGTACGTC.

CDR3 in DNA: TGTGCCAGCAGCTTACGACCGGCGGGGGACCTTTCCTACGAGCAGTACTTC. Translating gives CASSLRPAGDLSYEQYF. The V and J genes are TRBV7-3 and TRBJ2-7; 7 bases line up with TRBD2. Germline V CDR1 and CDR2: SGHTA, FQGTGA. V shed 2 bases, J shed 1 base, and the junction held 11 bases outside the gene matches. The CDR3 sequence is 17 residues long.

The table lists this clonotype with a count of one. V gene TRBV9 combines with J gene TRBJ1-2, with D unclear. The CDR3 has 15 amino acids. Germline V gene data show CDR1 as SGDLS and CDR2 as YYNGEE. Trimming took off 1 base at V and 11 bases at J, with 21 bases between the two ends. The CDR3 sequence is CASSVNAGSYWGYTF. In DNA, the CDR3 is TGTGCCAGCAGCGTAAACGCTGGGTCTTACTGGGGATACACCTTC.

Concerning this clonotype: Because it lacks the conserved phenylalanine or tryptophan at the end, this CDR3 is likely a read error. It is unclear where the CDR3 begins or ends on the DNA, so no DNA is shown, and the CDR3 is as TCRdb lists it. V is TRBV7-2 and J is TRBJ2-3; the table's TRBD1 call for D was not verified on the DNA. Termini included, the CDR3 measures 13 amino acids. From germline, CDR1 is SGHTA and CDR2 FQGNSA. The CDR3 spells CASGDRGGADYGY.

This chain connects TRBV7-6 to TRBJ2-7, with D perhaps matching TRBD2 (6 bases). The CDR3 is 18 amino acids. Germline V lookup: CDR1 SGHVS, CDR2 FNYEAQ. The V gene lost 2 bases and the J gene lost 3 bases, with 23 bases spanning the gap. CDR3 DNA sequence: TGTGCCAGCAGCTTACGTGGAGGGAATGAGCACCTTTTCTACGAGCAGTACGTC. Its translation is CASSLRGGNEHLFYEQYV.

The rearrangement links TRBV7-8 to TRBJ2-3; D is undetermined. The CDR3 extends over 14 amino acids. Trimming shortened V by 6 bases and J by 6 bases, and 16 bases separated the two germline ends. Germline V gives CDR1 SGHVS, CDR2 FQNEAQ. Here the CDR3 DNA reads TGTGCCAGCAGTGCCGGACGAAACCCCGATACGCAGTATTTT. Protein sequence: CASSAGRNPDTQYF.

Concerning this clonotype: This CDR3 is missing its conserved last phenylalanine or tryptophan, likely due to a read error. This chain uses TRBV2 with TRBJ1-2, with TRBD1 as a possible D gene (6 bases). The CDR3 length is 16 residues. V was clipped by 6 bases and J by 6 bases, with 23 bases between them. Germline assignment: CDR1 SNHLY and CDR2 FYNNEI. CDR3 amino acids: CASRIGGPATPDGYTG. DNA of the CDR3: TGTGCCAGCAGGATAGGGGGGCCGGCAACACCAGATGGCTACACCGGC.

The CDR3 sequence: CASRDRAQSAYF. The CDR3 nucleotides read TGCGCCAGCAGGGACAGGGCCCAATCAGCGTACTTC. The gene calls are TRBV5-1 and TRBJ2-4; TRBD1 matches 8 bases. CDR1 and CDR2 from the germline V gene are SGHRS and YFSETQ. J was trimmed by 15 bases and V by 5 bases; bases with no gene match: 10. The CDR3 is 12 residues long.

The V and J genes are TRBV15 and TRBJ2-7, with D possibly matching TRBD2 (5 bases). Germline V lookup: CDR1 LNHNV, CDR2 YYDKDF (reference sequence). V lost 10 bases and J 5 bases, leaving 21 bases between the germline ends. This CDR3 region has 14 residues. The CDR3 protein is CASSCGHEQDEQYF. In nucleotides, the CDR3 is TGTGCCAGCAGTTGCGGGCACGAGCAAGACGAGCAGTACTTC.

The rearrangement links TRBV9 to TRBJ2-1; tentatively, D is TRBD1 or TRBD2 (7 bases each). Germline V CDR1 and CDR2: SGDLS, YYNGEE. The CDR3 is 16 amino acids. Trimming shortened V by 4 bases and J by 8 bases, and 22 bases separated the two germline ends. CDR3 region: CASSPKGSRGRDEQFF. The CDR3, as DNA: TGTGCCAGCAGCCCGAAAGGAAGCAGGGGGAGGGATGAGCAGTTCTTC.